Following are 4 T cell receptor beta chains from one sample sequenced in a study of T cells in narcolepsy. Libraries were prepared by immunoSEQ multiplex PCR; TCRdb keeps only in-frame clonotypes and omits some of them. The sample shows about 27,000 clones, approximately 84% of them seen only once. The sample was CD45RA- memory CD4+ T cells from PBMCs. These receptors all come from a human donor with narcolepsy.

V gene TRBV20-1 combines with J gene TRBJ2-1; D ambiguous. V lost 6 bases and J lost 9, with 12 bases in between. The CDR3 covers 11 residues. Germline values: CDR1 DFQATT, CDR2 SNEGSKA (reference sequence). This CDR3 is CSALTEIEQFF. The CDR3, as DNA: TGCAGTGCGTTAACAGAGATTGAGCAGTTCTTC.

The V gene is TRBV2, the J gene TRBJ2-3; 7 bases map to TRBD2. Germline-derived CDR1 and CDR2 are SNHLY and FYNNEI. There are 13 residues in the CDR3. V trimming: 8 bases; J trimming: 1 base; junction bases outside the gene matches: 3. CDR3 residues: CASDLAGTDTQYF. The CDR3 nucleotides are TGTGCCAGCGACCTAGCGGGCACAGATACGCAGTATTTT.

A word on this clone: Mismatch with germline at one junction end may stem from a read error. The rearrangement uses TRBV4-1 and TRBJ2-1; D possibly uses TRBD1 or TRBD2 (5 bases each). CDR1 MGHRA and CDR2 YSYEKL come from the germline V gene. The CDR3 sequence is 14 residues long. This CDR3 is CASSQDFPEGKRVF. DNA of the CDR3: TGCGCCAGCAGCCAAGATTTCCCAGAGGGGAAAAGAGTCTTC.

The chain joins TRBV2 to TRBJ2-1, with D unresolved. Deletions cut 8 bases from V and 3 bases from J, with 2 bases between. Germline lookup yields CDR1 SNHLY and CDR2 FYNNEI. The CDR3 totals 10 residues. The CDR3 DNA reads as TGTGCCAGCGACTACAATGAGCAGTTCTTC. Translated, it gives CASDYNEQFF.